The rows below give T cell receptor beta chains drawn from one sample of a study of chemoradiotherapy in HPV16-positive cancers. Libraries were prepared by immunoSEQ multiplex PCR; TCRdb keeps only in-frame clonotypes and omits some of them. This sample has approximately 12,000 clones, with about 90% found just once. The sample was collected from a patient who underwent chemoradiotherapy. The origin of the receptors is a human donor with HPV-associated anogenital cancer. Both conserved end residues are part of each CDR3. The D gene is left open where the match is weak. Only part of the rows carry a size: once, few, many, or a class if the clone is expanded.

.,TRBJ2-5,.,TRBV7-8,CASSRLPTRQETQYF,TGTGCCAGCAGCCGTCTCCCGACCCGTCAAGAGACCCAGTACTTC
.,TRBJ2-7,.,TRBV6-1,CATNSYEQYF,TGTGCCACCAACTCCTACGAGCAGTACTTC
.,TRBJ2-7,.,TRBV30,CAWSNVYEQYF,TGTGCCTGGAGTAACGTCTACGAGCAGTACTTC
TRBD1,TRBJ1-1,.,TRBV5-1,CASRPSGGDEAFF,TGCGCCAGCAGACCTTCAGGGGGCGACGAAGCTTTCTTT
TRBD2,TRBJ2-3,.,TRBV6-4,CASSVAGEADTQYF,TGTGCCAGCAGTGTAGCGGGAGAGGCAGATACGCAGTATTTT
.,TRBJ2-3,.,TRBV5-4,CASSQLKTAGSSDTQYF,TGTGCCAGCAGCCAATTAAAAACAGCGGGCTCCTCAGATACGCAGTATTTT
TRBD1,TRBJ1-2,.,TRBV5-4,CASTGGQNNYGYTF,TGTGCCAGCACTGGGGGACAGAACAACTATGGCTACACCTTC
TRBD1,TRBJ2-7,.,TRBV25-1,CASSEHRDSSSYEQYF,TGTGCCAGCAGTGAACACCGGGACAGTAGTTCCTACGAGCAGTACTTC
.,TRBJ2-5,.,TRBV29-1,CSTRMLETQYF,TGCAGCACTAGGATGCTCGAGACCCAGTACTTC
.,TRBJ2-7,.,TRBV5-5,CASSSMTGTLHDEQYF,TGTGCCAGCAGCTCGATGACCGGGACTCTGCACGACGAGCAGTACTTC
.,TRBJ2-1,.,TRBV6-1,CASSDRFGEQFF,TGTGCCAGCAGTGACAGATTTGGGGAGCAGTTCTTC
TRBD2,TRBJ2-1,.,TRBV5-4,CASSQSLAGVGNEQFF,TGTGCCAGCAGCCAGTCTCTAGCGGGAGTGGGCAATGAGCAGTTCTTC
TRBD2,TRBJ2-2,once,TRBV2,CASSRGGRDTGELFF,TGTGCCAGCAGTCGCGGGGGGCGGGACACCGGGGAGCTGTTTTTT
.,TRBJ2-5,.,TRBV27,CASSLLTAGTFQETQYF,TGTGCCAGCAGTTTACTCACAGCGGGTACCTTCCAAGAGACCCAGTACTTC
.,TRBJ1-5,.,TRBV19,CASSLREVGNQPQHF,TGTGCCAGTAGTCTCAGGGAAGTTGGCAATCAGCCCCAGCATTTT
TRBD2,TRBJ2-7,.,TRBV30,CAWGEAAGSYEQYF,TGTGCCTGGGGCGAGGCAGCGGGGTCCTACGAGCAGTACTTC
.,TRBJ2-3,.,TRBV11-2,CASSLGGADTQYF,TGTGCCAGCAGCTTAGGGGGGGCAGATACGCAGTATTTT
TRBD2,TRBJ2-7,.,TRBV2,CASRPGLASYEQYF,TGTGCCAGCAGACCGGGACTAGCTTCCTACGAGCAGTACTTC
.,TRBJ1-3,.,TRBV4-1,CASSQDRGNTIYF,TGCGCCAGCAGCCAAGATAGAGGAAACACCATATATTTT
.,TRBJ2-7,.,TRBV5-6,CASSFEGRVAYEQYF,TGTGCCAGCAGCTTTGAGGGCAGGGTCGCCTACGAGCAGTACTTC
.,TRBJ2-4,once,TRBV23-1,CASSQSWAIQAKNIQYF,TGCGCCAGCAGTCAATCGTGGGCTATCCAAGCCAAAAACATTCAGTACTTC
.,TRBJ2-5,.,TRBV12-2,CASRFYGGGPAQETQYF,TGTGCAAGTCGCTTCTACGGCGGGGGGCCTGCCCAAGAGACCCAGTACTTC
.,TRBJ1-2,.,TRBV11-3,CASSPKSDGTYGYTF,TGTGCCAGCAGCCCAAAGAGCGACGGTACCTATGGCTACACCTTC
.,TRBJ1-2,.,TRBV30,CAWSRGPDSLYGYTF,TGTGCCTGGAGTAGGGGTCCGGACAGCCTCTATGGCTACACCTTC
TRBD1,TRBJ1-2,.,TRBV6-1,CASRRTGAPEYGYTF,TGTGCCAGCAGAAGAACAGGGGCCCCTGAGTATGGCTACACCTTC
TRBD1,TRBJ2-7,once,TRBV18,CASGLRTGGLYEQYF,TGTGCCAGCGGACTAAGGACAGGGGGCCTCTACGAGCAGTACTTC
.,TRBJ1-3,.,TRBV5-6,CASSLARVAGNTIYF,TGTGCCAGCAGCTTGGCCAGGGTAGCTGGAAACACCATATATTTT
.,TRBJ1-1,.,TRBV27,CASREDSYTEAFF,TGTGCCAGCAGGGAGGACAGCTACACTGAAGCTTTCTTT
TRBD1,TRBJ1-2,.,TRBV27,CASSVTGGANGYTF,TGTGCCAGCAGTGTGACAGGGGGCGCGAATGGCTACACCTTC
TRBD1,TRBJ2-5,.,TRBV19,CASRPTWTGGKETQYF,TGTGCCAGTAGACCAACATGGACAGGGGGCAAAGAGACCCAGTACTTC
TRBD1,TRBJ1-2,.,TRBV30,CAWRRSGQGRYGYTF,TGTGCCTGGAGACGCTCCGGACAGGGGCGCTATGGCTACACCTTC
.,TRBJ2-7,.,TRBV9,CASSVDAGTYYEQYF,TGTGCCAGCAGCGTAGATGCGGGGACCTATTACGAGCAGTACTTC
.,TRBJ2-1,.,TRBV15,CATSRDLGNEQFF,TGTGCCACCAGCAGAGATCTGGGGAATGAGCAGTTCTTC
.,TRBJ2-7,.,TRBV19,CASSMAGATREQYF,TGTGCCAGTAGTATGGCGGGCGCGACTCGTGAACAGTACTTC
.,TRBJ2-1,.,TRBV29-1,CSVVVVPAGEQFF,TGCAGCGTTGTTGTGGTCCCTGCCGGTGAGCAGTTCTTC
.,TRBJ2-1,.,TRBV10-3,CAISVGVQTGNEQFF,TGTGCCATCAGTGTTGGTGTTCAGACGGGCAATGAGCAGTTCTTC
.,TRBJ2-5,.,TRBV6-1,CAVRRGRETQYF,TGTGCCGTAAGACGAGGGAGGGAGACCCAGTACTTC
TRBD1,TRBJ1-2,.,TRBV5-4,CASRPGGISDYGYTF,TGTGCCAGCAGGCCAGGGGGAATCAGTGACTATGGCTACACCTTC
.,TRBJ1-2,.,TRBV7-9,CASSPGINYGYTF,TGTGCCAGCAGCCCCGGGATAAACTATGGCTACACCTTC
.,TRBJ2-7,.,TRBV2,CASSWGYEQYF,TGTGCCAGCAGCTGGGGGTACGAGCAGTACTTC